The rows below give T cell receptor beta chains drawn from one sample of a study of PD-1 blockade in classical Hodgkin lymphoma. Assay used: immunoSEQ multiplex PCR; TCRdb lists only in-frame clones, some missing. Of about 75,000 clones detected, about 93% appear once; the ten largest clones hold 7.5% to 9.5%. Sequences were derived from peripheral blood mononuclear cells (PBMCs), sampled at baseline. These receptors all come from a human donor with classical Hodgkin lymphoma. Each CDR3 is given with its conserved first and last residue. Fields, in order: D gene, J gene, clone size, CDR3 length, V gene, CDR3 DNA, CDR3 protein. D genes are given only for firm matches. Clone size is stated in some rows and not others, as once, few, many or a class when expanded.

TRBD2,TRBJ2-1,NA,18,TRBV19,TGTGCCAGTAGTATAGCAGGGACGGGAGGAAGATCCTACAATGAGCAGTTCTTC,CASSIAGTGGRSYNEQFF
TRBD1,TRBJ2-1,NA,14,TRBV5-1,TGCGCCAGCAGCCCCGGACAGGGGGAGTTAGAGCAGTTCTTC,CASSPGQGELEQFF
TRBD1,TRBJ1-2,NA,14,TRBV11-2,TGTGCCAGCAGCTTAGATGGGACAGACTATGGCTACACCTTC,CASSLDGTDYGYTF
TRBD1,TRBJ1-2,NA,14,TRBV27,TGTGCCAGCAGTCCCGGGACAGGGACCTATGGCTACACCTTC,CASSPGTGTYGYTF
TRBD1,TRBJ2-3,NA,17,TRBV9,TGTGCCAGCAGCGTAGAATCATGGACAGGGGTCACAGATACGCAGTATTTT,CASSVESWTGVTDTQYF
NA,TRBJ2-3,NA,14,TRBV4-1,TGCGCCAGCAGCCATGGAATAGTTACAGATACGCAGTATTTT,CASSHGIVTDTQYF
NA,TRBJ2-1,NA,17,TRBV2,TGTGCCAGCACAGAACTAGTGACTGCCCCCTCCTACAATGAGCAGTTCTTC,CASTELVTAPSYNEQFF
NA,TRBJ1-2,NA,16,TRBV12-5,TGTGCTAGTGGGGGGGGCTTCGCGCTATCCCGAGGCGGCTACACCTTC,CASGGGFALSRGGYTF
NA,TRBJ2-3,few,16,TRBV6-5,TGTGCCAGCAGTTACTCGGTTGTCTCCGGGGCAGATACGCAGTATTTT,CASSYSVVSGADTQYF
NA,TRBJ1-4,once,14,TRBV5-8,TGTGCCAGCTCGGGGGGGTCAACTAATGAAAAACTGTTTTTT,CASSGGSTNEKLFF
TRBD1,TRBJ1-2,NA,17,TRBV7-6,TGTGCCAGCAGCAAAAGGCAGTTAGGGGACAGGGCCGGGGGCTACACCTTC,CASSKRQLGDRAGGYTF
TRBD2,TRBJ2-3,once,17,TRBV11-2,TGTGCCAGCAGCTTATCCAGGGCGGGGGGCTACACAGATACGCAGTATTTT,CASSLSRAGGYTDTQYF
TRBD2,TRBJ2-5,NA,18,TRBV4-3,TGCGCCAGCAGCCAAGATGTCTCGAGGATTAGCGGGTGGGAGACCCAGTACTTC,CASSQDVSRISGWETQYF
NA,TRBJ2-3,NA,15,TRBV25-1,TGTGCCAGCAGTGAACCCTCCTTTGGCCAGGATACGCAGTATTTT,CASSEPSFGQDTQYF
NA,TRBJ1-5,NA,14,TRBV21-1,TGTGCCAGCAGGAGGGAAGACGCGGGTCAGCCCCAGCATTTT,CASRREDAGQPQHF
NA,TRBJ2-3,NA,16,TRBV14,TGTGCCAGCAGCCAAGACTGGGAGCGGGGCACAGATACGCAGTATTTT,CASSQDWERGTDTQYF
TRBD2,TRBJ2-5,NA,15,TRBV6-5,TGTGCCAGCAGTATCGGGACTAGCGGACAAGAGACCCAGTACTTC,CASSIGTSGQETQYF
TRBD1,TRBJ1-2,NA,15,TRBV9,TGTGCCAGCAGCGCCCGACAGGGGGGAGGAGATGGCTACACCTTC,CASSARQGGGDGYTF
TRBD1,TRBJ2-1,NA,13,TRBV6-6,TGTGCCAGCAGTTACTCGACAGGGCGGTGGCAGTTCTTC,CASSYSTGRWQFF
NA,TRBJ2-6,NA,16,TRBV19,TGTGCCAGTAAGAGGACTCCGAGCTCTGGGGCCAACGTCCTGACTTTC,CASKRTPSSGANVLTF
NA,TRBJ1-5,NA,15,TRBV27,TGTGCCAGCAGTTTTGGCAGTGCAGGCAATCAGCCCCAGCATTTT,CASSFGSAGNQPQHF
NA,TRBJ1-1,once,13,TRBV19,TGTGCCAGTAGTATACAGGGATTCACTGAAGCTTTCTTT,CASSIQGFTEAFF
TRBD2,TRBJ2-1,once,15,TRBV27,TGTGCCAGCAGTTTATTCGGGAGGGTTAACAATGAGCAGTTCTTC,CASSLFGRVNNEQFF
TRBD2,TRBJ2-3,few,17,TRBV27,TGTGCCAGCAGTTTAGTGGTCCAGCGGGGGGCAGCAGATACGCAGTATTTT,CASSLVVQRGAADTQYF
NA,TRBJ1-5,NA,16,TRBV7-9,TGTGCCAGCAGCTTAGAATCCGGGGGCCTGAATCAGCCCCAGCATTTT,CASSLESGGLNQPQHF
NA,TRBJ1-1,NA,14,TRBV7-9,TGTGCCAGCAGCTTAGGTGTTTCGGAGAGGGGAGCTTTCTTT,CASSLGVSERGAFF
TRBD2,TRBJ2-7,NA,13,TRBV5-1,TGCGCCAGCGCCGGACTAGCGGGAGACGAGCAGTACTTC,CASAGLAGDEQYF
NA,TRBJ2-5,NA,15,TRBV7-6,TGTGCCAGCAGCGGAGAATACAGGGTTCGAGAGACCCAGTACTTC,CASSGEYRVRETQYF
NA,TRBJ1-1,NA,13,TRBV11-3,TGTGCCAGCAGCTCGACAGGGAACACTGAAGCTTTCTTT,CASSSTGNTEAFF
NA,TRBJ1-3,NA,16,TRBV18,TGTGCCAGCTCACCAAGCACCCTGGGGGCTGGAAACACCATATATTTT,CASSPSTLGAGNTIYF
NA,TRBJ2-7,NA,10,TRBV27,TGTGCCAGCCATACCTACGAGCAGTACTTC,CASHTYEQYF
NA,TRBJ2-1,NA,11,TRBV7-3,TGTGCCAGCAGCTCGGGGTCTGAGCAGTTCTTC,CASSSGSEQFF
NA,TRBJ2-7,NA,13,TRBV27,TGTGCCAGCAGTTTTTCAGGGGTCCACGAGCAGTACTTC,CASSFSGVHEQYF
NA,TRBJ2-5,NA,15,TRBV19,TGTGCCAGTAGTATAGACTCGCAGGGGCCAGAGACCCAGTACTTC,CASSIDSQGPETQYF
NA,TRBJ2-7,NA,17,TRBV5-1,TGCGCCAGCAGCTTGGAGGGACACTTGGGAAGAGGACACGAGCAGTACTTC,CASSLEGHLGRGHEQYF
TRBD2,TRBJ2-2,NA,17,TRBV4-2,TGTGCCAGCAGCCAGGGACTAGCGGGACAGAACACCGGGGAGCTGTTTTTT,CASSQGLAGQNTGELFF
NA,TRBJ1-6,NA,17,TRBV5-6,TGTGCCAGCAGCCCCTGGGACCGGCTAGTCGATAATTCACCCCTCCACTTT,CASSPWDRLVDNSPLHF
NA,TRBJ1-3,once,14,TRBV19,TGTGCCAGTCGCCTACAGGGAATGATCGACACCATATATTTT,CASRLQGMIDTIYF
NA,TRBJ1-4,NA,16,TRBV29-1,TGCAGCGGGGGGGAAGCGGGCCAGGCAACTAATGAAAAACTGTTTTTT,CSGGEAGQATNEKLFF
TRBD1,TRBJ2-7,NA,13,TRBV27,TGTGCCAGCGGGTGGACAGGGGTGGCCGAGCAGTACTTC,CASGWTGVAEQYF
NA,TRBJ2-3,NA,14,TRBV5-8,TGTGCCAGCAGCTGGTCGCTAGAGACAGATACGCAGTATTTT,CASSWSLETDTQYF
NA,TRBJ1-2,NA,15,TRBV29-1,TGCAGCGCAAGGGACTCGGGCGGCTCCTTCTATGGCTACACCTTC,CSARDSGGSFYGYTF
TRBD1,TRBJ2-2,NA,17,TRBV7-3,TGTGCCAGCAGCTTAACGCCGGGACAGGAAAACACCGGGGAGCTGTTTTTT,CASSLTPGQENTGELFF
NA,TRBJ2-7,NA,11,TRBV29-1,TGCAGCGTGACAAGTTCCTACGAGCAGTACTTC,CSVTSSYEQYF
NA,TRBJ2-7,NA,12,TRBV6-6,TGTGCCAGCAGTTATATTACCTACGAGCAGTACTTC,CASSYITYEQYF
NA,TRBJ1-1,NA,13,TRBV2,TGTGCCAGCAGGAAAAGGGAGGGGGCTGAAGCTTTCTTT,CASRKREGAEAFF